This T cell receptor (beta chain) was sequenced in a study of radiation and T cells in renal cell carcinoma. The sample's time point: blood 4 weeks post-SBRT, at nephrectomy. Treatment described: 15 Gy SBRT to primary tumor, nephrectomy 4 weeks later. Nephrectomy followed 15 Gy stereotactic body radiation by 4 weeks. Notes on this clone: Its antigen remains unknown.

General study results and limits: In blood, top tumor clones expanded by 2 weeks, shrinking by 4.

TCRdb's copy holds only in-frame clones and misses some; the assay was immunoSEQ multiplex PCR. The sample shows 60,000 or so clones, about three quarters of them seen only once. This clonotype was obtained from a man in his sixties with renal cell carcinoma. Here the sequenced sample was blood, taken from a patient whose treatment included radiotherapy and nephrectomy.

This chain's CDR3 is CSVGGFINTEAFF. Written as DNA, the CDR3 is TGCAGCGTTGGCGGGTTCATCAACACTGAAGCTTTCTTT. The V gene is TRBV29-1, the J gene TRBJ1-1; D uncertain. The CDR3 is 13 amino acids. V lost 4 bases and J lost 2, with 11 bases in between. CDR1 is SQVTM and CDR2 is ANQGSEA in the germline V gene.